What follows are 14 T cell receptor beta chains derived from one specimen sequenced in a study of T cells in Graves' hyperthyroidism and ophthalmopathy. From RNA transcripts, TCR beta CDR3 regions were amplified. When the TCR CDR3 underwent first-round RT-PCR, the HTBI primer set was used. TCRdb reprocessed the multiplex PCR reads with MiXCR, giving one entry per CDR3 protein. The sample has around 290,000 distinct CDR3 sequences; about an eighth are singletons. The sequenced sample was blood. These receptors all come from a woman in her twenties or thirties with Graves' hyperthyroidism that later progressed to Graves' ophthalmopathy.

In this sample, this clonotype turned up a few times. The gene calls are TRBV29-1 and TRBJ1-4; D remains ambiguous. V was pared by 1 base and J by 5 bases, with 8 bases between. Per germline, CDR1 SQVTM and CDR2 ANQGSEA. The CDR3 length is 13 residues. The DNA for the CDR3 is TGCAGCGTTGAAGGGACGGAAAATGAAAAACTGTTTTTT. Its translation: CSVEGTENEKLFF.

This clonotype was counted many times. The chain carries TRBV6-2 or TRBV6-3 and TRBJ2-5, with a weak D call TRBD2 (5 bases). The CDR3 runs to 13 residues. CDR1 and CDR2 (germline): MNHEY, SVGEGT. Deletions cut 5 bases from V and 4 bases from J, with 11 bases between. CDR3 in amino acids: CASSPPLGETQYF. CDR3 nucleotide sequence: TGTGCCAGCAGTCCTCCACTAGGAGAGACCCAGTACTTC.

This clonotype was recorded at least ten times. The genes are TRBV30 and TRBJ1-1, with TRBD1 matching over 7 bases. With 2 bases clipped from V and 7 bases from J, the junction kept 4 bases outside the gene matches. CDR1 and CDR2 from the germline V gene are GTSNPN and SVGIG (reference sequence). This CDR3 contains 12 residues. The CDR3 region has the DNA TGTGCCTGGAGTTACAGGGGAAGTGAAGCTTTCTTT. This sequence encodes CAWSYRGSEAFF. Supplemented by reference TRBV30 and TRBJ1-1, the full variable domain reads SQTIHQWPATLVQPVGSPLSLECTVEGTSNPNLYWYRQAAGRGLQLLFYSVGIGQISSEVPQNLSASRPQDRQFILSSKKLLLSDSGFYLCAWSYRGSEAFFGQGTRLTVV.

Note on this clonotype: This could be a read error, since a much larger clone is one nucleotide away. The chain joins TRBV7-9 to TRBJ2-7, with 7 bases that match TRBD2. The V gene's germline CDR1 is SEHNR and CDR2 FQNEAQ (reference sequence). The CDR3 totals 13 residues. The CDR3 sequence: CTSSLGGSHEQYF. The DNA of the CDR3 is TGTACCAGCAGCTTAGGCGGGAGTCACGAGCAGTACTTC.

This clonotype has ten or more counts. The V and J genes are TRBV7-2 and TRBJ2-1; D tentatively reads TRBD1 or TRBD2 (5 bases each). CDR1 is SGHTA, CDR2 FQGNSA, per germline. This CDR3 contains 14 residues. V lost 5 bases and J lost 5, with 13 bases in between. This CDR3 reads CASSRSGTHNEQFF. The CDR3 nucleotides are TGTGCCAGCAGCCGCTCCGGGACCCACAATGAGCAGTTCTTC.

This clonotype was found a few times. The chain employs TRBV6-5 and TRBJ1-3; D may be TRBD1 (5 bases). With 0 bases removed from V and 9 bases from J, the gap between germline ends came to 15 bases. Looked up from germline, CDR1 is MNHEY and CDR2 is SVGAGI. The CDR3 has 15 amino acids. The DNA of the CDR3 is TGTGCCAGCAGTTACTCTTGGGGCCGGCGAGGCACCATATATTTT. Amino acids: CASSYSWGRRGTIYF.

The chain carries TRBV7-2 and TRBJ2-2; 8 bases match TRBD2. V was pared by 5 bases and J by 4 bases, with 12 bases of the junction left unmatched. In germline, CDR1 is SGHTA, CDR2 FQGNSA. This CDR3 comprises 17 residues. CDR3 DNA: TGTGCCAGCAGCCCTATAGCGGGGCCTAGGAGCACCGGGGAGCTGTTTTTT. Translating it yields CASSPIAGPRSTGELFF.

Ten or more counts support this clonotype. The rearrangement uses TRBV7-2 and TRBJ2-7; tentatively, D is TRBD2 (6 bases). The V gene's germline CDR1 is SGHTA and CDR2 FQGNSA. This CDR3 has 14 residues. V was pared by 1 base and J by 3 bases, with 10 bases between. CDR3 region: CASSLDAGFYEQYF. The DNA for the CDR3 is TGTGCCAGCAGCTTAGATGCGGGATTCTACGAGCAGTACTTC.

This clonotype was picked up a small number of times. The CDR3 spells CASSLDLREAPNYGYTF. DNA for the CDR3: TGCGCCAGCAGCTTGGATCTGAGGGAAGCCCCTAACTATGGCTACACCTTC. This chain connects TRBV5-1 to TRBJ1-2, with no clear D. CDR1 is SGHRS, CDR2 YFSETQ, per germline. The CDR3 consists of 17 residues. The V end lost 0 bases, the J end lost 0 bases, and 15 bases lay between the germline ends. Looking up the rest from reference TRBV5-1 and TRBJ1-2 gives the full variable domain: KAGVTQTPRYLIKTRGQQVTLSCSPISGHRSVSWYQQTPGQGLQFLFEYFSETQRNKGNFPGRFSGRQFSNSRSEMNVSTLELGDSALYLCASSLDLREAPNYGYTFGSGTRLTVV.

The sample holds many counts of this clonotype. The chain employs TRBV7-2 and TRBJ2-7; 7 bases match TRBD2. The CDR3 has 14 amino acids. Germline values: CDR1 SGHTA, CDR2 FQGNSA. V lost 8 bases, J lost 3 bases, and 10 bases stayed unmatched. The CDR3 spells CASSAASGNYEQYF. The CDR3 DNA reads TGTGCCAGCTCGGCAGCTAGCGGAAACTACGAGCAGTACTTC.

The J gene is TRBJ2-7, the V gene TRBV11-2; D gene unclear. This CDR3 region has 13 residues. Germline V gives CDR1 SGHAT, CDR2 FQNNGV. The V end was cut by 6 bases, the J end by 3 bases, with 12 bases between. The CDR3 nucleotides are TGTGCCAGCAGTGAATACTCCGGCTACGAGCAGTACTTC. Its translation is CASSEYSGYEQYF.

This clonotype occurred many times. The CDR3 DNA follows: TGTGCCAGCAGTTACGCCCCCCGGACAGACCCTATCTATAATTCACCCCTCCACTTT. Its protein product is CASSYAPRTDPIYNSPLHF. The J gene is TRBJ1-6, the V gene TRBV6-6; tentatively, D is TRBD1 (6 bases). Germline CDR1 reads MNHNY; CDR2 reads SVGAGI (reference sequence). Trimming stripped 2 bases from V and 3 bases from J, with 20 bases between. This CDR3 contains 19 residues.

The chain recombines TRBV15 with TRBJ2-7; 14 bases match TRBD2. The V segment lost 0 bases and the J segment 4 bases; nucleotides outside the gene matches: 8. CDR1 is LNHNV, CDR2 YYDKDF, per germline (reference sequence). This CDR3 region has 18 residues. Here the CDR3 DNA reads TGTGCCACCAGCAGAGATTCCGGGACTAGCGGGAGAGGGTACGAGCAGTACTTC. This encodes CATSRDSGTSGRGYEQYF.

This clonotype has at least ten counts. This sequence joins TRBV6-6 and TRBJ2-5; 9 nucleotides agree with TRBD1. This CDR3 is 15 amino acids long. V lost 1 base and J lost 5; bases outside the gene matches: 5. Germline CDR1 reads MNHNY; CDR2 reads SVGAGI (reference sequence). The CDR3 loop reads CASSYFRTGDETQYF. CDR3 sequence (DNA): TGTGCCAGCAGTTACTTCCGGACAGGGGACGAGACCCAGTACTTC.